This T cell receptor (beta chain) was sequenced in a study of blood T cell repertoires in COVID-19. Study overall: The United States, Italy and Spain provided the acute and convalescent COVID-19 samples. T cells, B-cell-depleted T cells, or PBMCs provided the cDNA or gDNA that served as material.

Study processing details: For nucleated cells, counts were estimated from reference gene primer amplification. TCRdb's copy holds only in-frame clones and misses some; the assay was immunoSEQ multiplex PCR. D and trimming were read from the DNA, whereas the V and J calls and clone size are those reported in that table. The data hold 40,000 to 55,000 clones, with roughly 90% observed a single time. The CDR3 sequence is 13 residues long. Trimming pared 1 base from V and 11 bases from J, leaving 15 bases between. This TCR derives from a human donor in a cohort sampled during active COVID-19. Material: peripheral blood. The V call is TRBV12-3 or TRBV12-4, the J call TRBJ2-7; D is uncertain. CDR3 protein: CASSLGGPWLEYF. DNA for the CDR3: TGTGCCAGCAGTTTAGGTGGCCCTTGGTTGGAGTACTTC.